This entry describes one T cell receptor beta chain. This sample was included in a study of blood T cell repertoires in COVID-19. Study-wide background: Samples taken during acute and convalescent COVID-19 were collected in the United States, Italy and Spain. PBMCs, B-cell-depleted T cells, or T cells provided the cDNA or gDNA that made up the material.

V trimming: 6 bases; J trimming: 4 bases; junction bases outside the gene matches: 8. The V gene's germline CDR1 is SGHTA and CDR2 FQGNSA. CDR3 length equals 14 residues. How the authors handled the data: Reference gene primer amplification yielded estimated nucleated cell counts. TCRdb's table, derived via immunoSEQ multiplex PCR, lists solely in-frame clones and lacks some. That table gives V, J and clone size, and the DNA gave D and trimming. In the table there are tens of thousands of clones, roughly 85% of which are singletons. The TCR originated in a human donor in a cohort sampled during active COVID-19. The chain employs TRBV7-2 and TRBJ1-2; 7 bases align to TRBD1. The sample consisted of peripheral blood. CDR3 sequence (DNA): TGTGCCAGCAGACCCAGACAGGGCTCCTATGGCTACACCTTC. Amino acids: CASRPRQGSYGYTF.